The 14 T cell receptor beta chains presented below share a single source sample, sequenced in a study of CD8+CD57+ T cells in acquired aplastic anemia. Before being chosen for sequencing, patients had shown CD8+CD57+ cell expansion by flow cytometry. Genomic DNA provided the template from which TCR beta VDJ and CDR3 profiles were obtained. TCRdb re-derived calls from the reads in MiXCR, one entry per CDR3 protein. This table holds about 58,000 distinct CDR3 sequences, roughly three fifths found once. Sequences were obtained from sorted CD4+, CD8+, or CD8+CD57+ T cells (not recorded which) from PBMCs. The receptors stem from a human donor with aplastic anemia.

This clonotype was observed a few times. This chain links TRBV10-3 with TRBJ2-1, with 10 bases matching TRBD2. This CDR3 region has 12 residues. Trimming removed 10 bases from V and 6 bases from J; junction bases left unmatched: 3. The germline CDR1 and CDR2 sequences are ENHRY and SYGVKD. CDR3 protein: CATRTSGNEQFF. The DNA for the CDR3 is TGTGCCACGCGGACTAGCGGCAATGAGCAGTTCTTC.

This clonotype was recorded at least ten times. The V call is TRBV6-6, the J call TRBJ2-7; D gene uncertain. The V end lost 0 bases, the J end lost 3 bases, and 9 bases lay between the germline ends. The CDR3 loop spans 14 amino acids. Germline V gene lookup returns CDR1 MNHNY and CDR2 SVGAGI (reference sequence). CDR3 DNA: TGTGCCAGCAGTTACTCCGGTGACGGCTACGAGCAGTACTTC. Translation: CASSYSGDGYEQYF.

This clonotype showed up many times. V is TRBV5-8 and J is TRBJ1-4, with D perhaps TRBD1 (6 bases). Germline V gene data show CDR1 as SGHTS and CDR2 as YDEGEE. V lost 0 bases and J 6 bases, leaving 12 bases between the germline ends. This CDR3 has 15 residues. CDR3 sequence (DNA): TGTGCCAGCAGCTTGGGTGCAGGGGTGGATGAAAAACTGTTTTTT. This codes for CASSLGAGVDEKLFF.

For this clonotype: A junction boundary mismatches the germline segment, possibly from a read error. This sequence joins TRBV7-7 and TRBJ2-2, with a tentative D call TRBD1 (6 bases). The V gene's germline CDR1 is SSHAT and CDR2 FNYEAQ (reference sequence). CDR3 length equals 14 residues. The CDR3 region has the DNA TGTGCTAGCAGCTTAGCACAGGGCACCGGGGAGCTGTTTTTT. Protein product: CASSLAQGTGELFF.

V is TRBV2 and J is TRBJ1-2; D is undetermined. Germline V gives CDR1 SNHLY, CDR2 FYNNEI. This CDR3 has 13 residues. V was trimmed by 2 bases and J by 4 bases, leaving 8 bases between them. Here the CDR3 DNA reads TGTGCCAGCAGTGAAATGGAGAGCTATGGCTACACCTTC. Protein sequence: CASSEMESYGYTF.

The V and J genes are TRBV7-9 and TRBJ2-5; a possible D gene is TRBD2 (5 bases). Trimming stripped 1 base from V and 1 base from J, with 10 bases between. The CDR3 totals 15 residues. In germline, CDR1 is SEHNR, CDR2 FQNEAQ (reference sequence). The CDR3 DNA reads as TGTGCCAGCAGCTTAGGGAAGCGGACCCAAGAGACCCAGTACTTC. This encodes CASSLGKRTQETQYF.

About this clonotype: Compared with germline, one end of the junction differs, possibly owing to a read error. The rearrangement joins TRBV7-8 to TRBJ2-5, with D unresolved. From germline, CDR1 is SGHVS and CDR2 FQNEAQ. The CDR3 has 13 residues. The CDR3 loop is CASSLDLQETRYF. In nucleotides, the CDR3 is TGTGCCAGCAGCCTCGACTTACAAGAGACCCGGTACTTC.

This clonotype was recorded once. V usage is TRBV7-9 and J usage is TRBJ2-5; TRBD2 aligns across 7 bases. In germline, CDR1 is SEHNR, CDR2 FQNEAQ (reference sequence). There are 13 residues in the CDR3. Trimming cost V 10 bases and J 3 bases; bases outside gene matches: 8. The CDR3 protein is CANGSGVEETQYF. CDR3 in DNA: TGTGCCAACGGGAGCGGGGTAGAAGAGACCCAGTACTTC. The whole variable domain, filled in from reference TRBV7-9 and TRBJ2-5, reads DTGVSQNPRHKITKRGQNVTFRCDPISEHNRLYWYRQTLGQGPEFLTYFQNEAQLEKSRLLSDRFSAERPKGSFSTLEIQRTEQGDSAMYLCANGSGVEETQYFGPGTRLLVL.

The rearrangement uses TRBV10-3 and TRBJ2-3; TRBD2 aligns across 11 bases. The CDR3 contains 16 residues. Trimming cost V 6 bases and J 4 bases; bases outside gene matches: 9. The germline V gene encodes CDR1 ENHRY and CDR2 SYGVKD. This CDR3 is CAIRGRLAGLPDTQYF. The CDR3 nucleotides read TGTGCCATCAGAGGGAGACTAGCGGGATTGCCAGATACGCAGTATTTT.

This rearrangement joins TRBV20-1 to TRBJ2-7, with a possible D match to TRBD1 (6 bases). This CDR3 region has 15 residues. Looked up from germline, CDR1 is DFQATT and CDR2 is SNEGSKA (reference sequence). Trimming took 0 bases from V and 1 from J, leaving 13 bases between them. CDR3 in amino acids: CSARDPAGESYEQYF. The CDR3 DNA is TGCAGTGCTAGAGATCCCGCAGGGGAATCCTACGAGCAGTACTTC.

This clonotype was recorded many times. The gene calls are TRBV9 and TRBJ2-3, with 8 bases matching TRBD2. Germline assignment: CDR1 SGDLS and CDR2 YYNGEE. The CDR3 contains 17 residues. Trimming removed 3 bases from V and 3 bases from J; junction bases left unmatched: 12. The DNA of the CDR3 is TGTGCCAGCAGCGCTTCTAGCGGGCTGATAGGGACAGATACGCAGTATTTT. This encodes CASSASSGLIGTDTQYF. Looking up the rest from reference TRBV9 and TRBJ2-3 gives the full variable domain: DSGVTQTPKHLITATGQRVTLRCSPRSGDLSVYWYQQSLDQGLQFLIQYYNGEERAKGNILERFSAQQFPDLHSELNLSSLELGDSALYFCASSASSGLIGTDTQYFGPGTRLTVL.

Many counts were recorded for this clonotype. The chain is built from TRBV30 and TRBJ2-1, with TRBD2 matching 7 bases. CDR3 size: 13 residues. CDR1 and CDR2 from the germline V gene are GTSNPN and SVGIG (reference sequence). After removal of 2 bases from V and 6 bases from J, the junction contained 4 bases not matched to a gene. CDR3 bases: TGTGCCTGGAGTTTAACGGGGGGCAATGAGCAGTTCTTC. Translating it yields CAWSLTGGNEQFF.

The CDR3 nucleotides are TGTGCCAGCAGCTCCCACGGGGAACTGAGCTACGAGCAGTACTTC. Translation gives CASSSHGELSYEQYF. The chain employs TRBV2 and TRBJ2-7, with D possibly TRBD2 on 5 matching bases. V was trimmed by 6 bases and J by 3 bases, leaving 18 bases between them. The CDR3 contains 15 residues. Per germline, CDR1 SNHLY and CDR2 FYNNEI.

This clonotype was seen ten or more times. The chain employs TRBV27 and TRBJ1-6, with D maybe TRBD1 (5 bases). Germline CDR1 MNHEY, CDR2 SMNVEV (reference sequence). The CDR3 has 14 residues. V was clipped by 2 bases and J by 7 bases, with 9 bases between them. The CDR3 here is CASSLGGVNSPLHF. The DNA for the CDR3 is TGTGCCAGCAGTTTAGGAGGGGTAAATTCACCCCTCCACTTT.